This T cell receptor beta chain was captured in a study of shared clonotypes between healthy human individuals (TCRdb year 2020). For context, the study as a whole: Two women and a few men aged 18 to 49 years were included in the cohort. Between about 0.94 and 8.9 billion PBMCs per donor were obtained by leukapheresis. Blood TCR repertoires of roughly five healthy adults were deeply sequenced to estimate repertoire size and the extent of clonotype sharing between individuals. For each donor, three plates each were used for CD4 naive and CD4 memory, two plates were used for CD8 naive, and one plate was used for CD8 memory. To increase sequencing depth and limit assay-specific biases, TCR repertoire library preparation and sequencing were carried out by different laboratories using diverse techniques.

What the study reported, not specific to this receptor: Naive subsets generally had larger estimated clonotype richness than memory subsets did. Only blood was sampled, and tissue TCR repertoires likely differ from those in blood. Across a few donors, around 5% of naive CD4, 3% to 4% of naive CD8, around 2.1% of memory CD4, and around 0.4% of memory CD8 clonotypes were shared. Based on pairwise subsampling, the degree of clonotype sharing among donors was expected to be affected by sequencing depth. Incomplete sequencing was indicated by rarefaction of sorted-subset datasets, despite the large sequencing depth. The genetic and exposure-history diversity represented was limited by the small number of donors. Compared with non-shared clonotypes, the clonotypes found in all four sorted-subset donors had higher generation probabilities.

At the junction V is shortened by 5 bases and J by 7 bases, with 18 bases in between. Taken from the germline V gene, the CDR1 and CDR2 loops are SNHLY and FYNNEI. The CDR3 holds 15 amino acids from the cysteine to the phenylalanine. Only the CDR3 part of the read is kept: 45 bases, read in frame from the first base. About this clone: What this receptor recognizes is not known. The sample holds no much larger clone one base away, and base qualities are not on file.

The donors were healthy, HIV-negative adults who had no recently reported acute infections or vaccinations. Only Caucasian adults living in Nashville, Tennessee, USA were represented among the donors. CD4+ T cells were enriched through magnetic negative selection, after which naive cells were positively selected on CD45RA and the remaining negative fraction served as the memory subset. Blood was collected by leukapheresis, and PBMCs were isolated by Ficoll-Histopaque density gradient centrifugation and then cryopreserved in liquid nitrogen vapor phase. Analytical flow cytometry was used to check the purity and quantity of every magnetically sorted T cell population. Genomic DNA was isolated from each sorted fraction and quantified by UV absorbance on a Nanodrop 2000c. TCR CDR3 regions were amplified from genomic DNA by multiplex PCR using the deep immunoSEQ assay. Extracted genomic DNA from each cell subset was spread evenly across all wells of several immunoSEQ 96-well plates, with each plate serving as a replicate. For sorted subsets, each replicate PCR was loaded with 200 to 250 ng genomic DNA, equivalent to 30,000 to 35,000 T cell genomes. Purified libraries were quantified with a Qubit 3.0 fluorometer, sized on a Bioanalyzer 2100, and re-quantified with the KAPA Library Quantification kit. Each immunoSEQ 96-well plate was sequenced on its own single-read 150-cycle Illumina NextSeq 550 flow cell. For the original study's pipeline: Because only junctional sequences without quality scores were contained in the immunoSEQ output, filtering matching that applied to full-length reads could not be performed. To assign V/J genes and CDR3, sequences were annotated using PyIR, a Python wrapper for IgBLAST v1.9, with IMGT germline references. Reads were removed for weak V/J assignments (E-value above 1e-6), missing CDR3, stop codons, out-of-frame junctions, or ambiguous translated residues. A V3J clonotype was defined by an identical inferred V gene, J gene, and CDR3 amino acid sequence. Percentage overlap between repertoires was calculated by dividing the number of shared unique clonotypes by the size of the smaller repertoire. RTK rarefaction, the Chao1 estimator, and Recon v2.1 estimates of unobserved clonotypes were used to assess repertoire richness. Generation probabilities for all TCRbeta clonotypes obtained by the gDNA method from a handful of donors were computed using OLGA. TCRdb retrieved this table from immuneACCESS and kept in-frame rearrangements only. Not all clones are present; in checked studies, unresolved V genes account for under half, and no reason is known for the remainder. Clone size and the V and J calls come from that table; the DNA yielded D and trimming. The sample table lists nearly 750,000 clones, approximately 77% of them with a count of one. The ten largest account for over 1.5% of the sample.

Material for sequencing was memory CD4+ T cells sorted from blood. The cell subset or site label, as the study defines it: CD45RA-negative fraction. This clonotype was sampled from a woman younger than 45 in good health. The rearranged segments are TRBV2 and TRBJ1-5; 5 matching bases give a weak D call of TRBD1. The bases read TGTGCCAGCAGTAGAGGGACGGAACATGGACAGCCCCAGCATTTT. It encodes CASSRGTEHGQPQHF.